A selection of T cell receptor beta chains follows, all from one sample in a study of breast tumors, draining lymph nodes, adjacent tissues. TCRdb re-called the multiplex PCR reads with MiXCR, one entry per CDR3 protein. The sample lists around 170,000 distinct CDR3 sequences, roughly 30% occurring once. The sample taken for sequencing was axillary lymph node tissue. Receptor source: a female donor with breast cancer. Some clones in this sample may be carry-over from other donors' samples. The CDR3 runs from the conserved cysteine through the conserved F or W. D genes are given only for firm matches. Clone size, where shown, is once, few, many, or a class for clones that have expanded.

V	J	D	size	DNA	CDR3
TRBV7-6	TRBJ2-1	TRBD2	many	TGTGCCAGCAGCTTAGTGGCGGGGGGCGCCTACAATGAGCAGTTCTTC	CASSLVAGGAYNEQFF
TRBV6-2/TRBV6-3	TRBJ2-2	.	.	TGTGCCAGCAGTTACTCGACCGGGGAGCTGTTTTTT	CASSYSTGELFF
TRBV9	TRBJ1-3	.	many	TGTGCCAGCAGCGTAGGCTCCCTGGGGAAGCCCTCTGGAAACACCATATATTTT	CASSVGSLGKPSGNTIYF
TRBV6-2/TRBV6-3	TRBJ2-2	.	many	TGTGCCAGCAGTTATAATGCCGGGATCACCGGGGAGCTGTTTTTT	CASSYNAGITGELFF
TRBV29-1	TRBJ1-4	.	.	TGCAGCGTTGGGTCCACAGGTCTTCCTGAAAAACTGTTTTTT	CSVGSTGLPEKLFF
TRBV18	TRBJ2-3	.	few	TGTGCCAGCTCACCGAACAGGGTCACAGATACGCAGTATTTT	CASSPNRVTDTQYF
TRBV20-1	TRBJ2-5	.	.	TGCAGTGCTAGGGGCAGGGGATCCCAGTACTTC	CSARGRGSQYF
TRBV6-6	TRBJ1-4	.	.	TGTGCCAGCAGCCTAGGGGGGAGGGAAGGGAAACTGTTTTTT	CASSLGGREGKLFF
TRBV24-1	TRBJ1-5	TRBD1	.	TGTGCCACCAGTGATCCTGGACAGGGGGAAGAGACCCAGCATTTT	CATSDPGQGEETQHF
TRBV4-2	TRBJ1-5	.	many	TGTGCCAGCAGCCAAGATCGCCGTCAGCCCCAGCATTTT	CASSQDRRQPQHF
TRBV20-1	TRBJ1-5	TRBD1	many	TGCAGTGCTACCCCGACAGGGACTATTCTTAGCAATCAGCCCCAGCATTTT	CSATPTGTILSNQPQHF
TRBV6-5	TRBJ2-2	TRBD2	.	TGTGCCAGCAGTCACGTCGGACTAGCGGGAGTTACCGGGGAGCTGTTTTTT	CASSHVGLAGVTGELFF
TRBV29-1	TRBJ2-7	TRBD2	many	TGCAGCGTGCGCCGGGGGACTAGTAGGGTCGAGCAGTACTTC	CSVRRGTSRVEQYF
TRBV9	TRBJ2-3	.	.	TGTGCCAGCAGCGTAGCTACTGAGGGGGCAGGGGAGGACACAGATACGCAGTATTTT	CASSVATEGAGEDTDTQYF
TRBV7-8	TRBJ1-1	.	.	TGTGCCAGCAGCTTAGACCCTAGGGGTACTGAAGCTTTCTTT	CASSLDPRGTEAFF
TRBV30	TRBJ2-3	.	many	TGTGCCTCCGCTCTTTCGGGAGATACGCAGTATTTT	CASALSGDTQYF
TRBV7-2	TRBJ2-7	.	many	TGTGCCAGCAGTCGGGACCAACTTAACTACGAGCAGTACTTC	CASSRDQLNYEQYF
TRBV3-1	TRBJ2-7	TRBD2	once	TGTCCCAGCAGCCAGTCCCTCGGACTAGCGGGAGGTTACGAGCAGTACTTC	CPSSQSLGLAGGYEQYF
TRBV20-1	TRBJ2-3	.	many	TGCAGTGCTAGAGCCGGACTAAATACGCAGTATTTT	CSARAGLNTQYF
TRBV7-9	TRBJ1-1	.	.	TGTGCCAGCAGCTTAGCAGGGAGTAAGGCTTTCTTT	CASSLAGSKAFF
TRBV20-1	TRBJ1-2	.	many	TGCAGTGCTAGAGAGTTTGAGGGTCGGGGCTACACCTTC	CSAREFEGRGYTF
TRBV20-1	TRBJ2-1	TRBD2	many	TGCAGTGCTGAGGGACTAGCGGGTTTCAATGAGCAGTTCTTC	CSAEGLAGFNEQFF
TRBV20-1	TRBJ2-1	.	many	TGCAGTGCTAGAGATCCCGGGCTAGCCCAATCCTACAATGAGCAGTTCTTC	CSARDPGLAQSYNEQFF
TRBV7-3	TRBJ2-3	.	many	TGTGCCAGCAGCGTCCTCGGGGGCCCCCCGGATACGCAGTATTTT	CASSVLGGPPDTQYF
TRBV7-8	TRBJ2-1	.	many	TGTGCCAGCAGCTTAGGGAGGCGGGCCTCCAATGAGCAGTTCTTC	CASSLGRRASNEQFF
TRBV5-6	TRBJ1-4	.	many	TGTGCCAGCAGCTCTTTTCCCAGGAGAGATGAAAAACTGTTTTTT	CASSSFPRRDEKLFF
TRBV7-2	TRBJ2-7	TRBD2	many	TGTGCCAGCAGCTTTAGCGGGGGGTCCCAGATGGAGCAGTACTTC	CASSFSGGSQMEQYF
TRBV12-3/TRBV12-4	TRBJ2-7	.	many	TGTGCCAGCAGTTTACGAGGGGGGGCGTCCTACGAGCAGTACTTC	CASSLRGGASYEQYF
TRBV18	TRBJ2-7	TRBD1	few	TGTGCCGGCTCACTAGCCGACAGGGGGCTGTACTTC	CAGSLADRGLYF
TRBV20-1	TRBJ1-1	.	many	TGCAGTGCTAGAGACGAGGTCAGGCCGAACACTGAAGCTTTCTTT	CSARDEVRPNTEAFF
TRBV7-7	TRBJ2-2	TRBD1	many	TGTGCTAGCAGCTTAACGACAGGGGTCAACACCGGGGAGCTGTTTTTT	CASSLTTGVNTGELFF
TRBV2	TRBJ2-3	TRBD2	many	TGTGCCAGCAGTGAAAGACTAGCGGGAGCTATTACTAGCACAGATACGCAGTATTTT	CASSERLAGAITSTDTQYF
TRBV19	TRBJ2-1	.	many	TGTGCCAGTAGTATAGGGGTTTCTGAGCAGTTCTTC	CASSIGVSEQFF
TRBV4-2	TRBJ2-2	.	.	TGTGCCAGCAGCCAGAGCGGCGAGCTGTTTTTT	CASSQSGELFF
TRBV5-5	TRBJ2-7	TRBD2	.	TGTGCCAGCAGCCGCTCCATAACTAGCGGGGACTCCTACGAGCAGTACTTC	CASSRSITSGDSYEQYF
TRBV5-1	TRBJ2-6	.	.	TGCGCCAGCAGCCCGGGGGAAGGGGAAAACGTCCTGACTTTC	CASSPGEGENVLTF
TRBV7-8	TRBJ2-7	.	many	TGTGCCAGCAGCTTAGTGCAGGGAAGCTCCTACGAGCAGTACTTC	CASSLVQGSSYEQYF
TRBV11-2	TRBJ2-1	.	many	TGTGCCAGCAGCCCCCTGGGGTCCTACAATGAGCAGTTCTTC	CASSPLGSYNEQFF
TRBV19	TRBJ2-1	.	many	TGTGCCAGTAGTTGGGTAGCGCAAAATGAGCAGTTCTTC	CASSWVAQNEQFF
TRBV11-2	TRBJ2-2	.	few	TGTGCCAGCAGCTTCAGCGGATTGACCACCGGGGAGCTGTTTTTT	CASSFSGLTTGELFF
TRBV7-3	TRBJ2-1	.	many	TGTGCCAGCAGCACCCAGGGTGTTGGCAATGAGCAGTTCTTC	CASSTQGVGNEQFF
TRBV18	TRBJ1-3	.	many	TGTGCCAGCTCACCTACAGGTTCGGACACCATATATTTT	CASSPTGSDTIYF
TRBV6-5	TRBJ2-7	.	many	TGTGCCAGCAGTTACTCCCAAAACCATGACTACGAGCAGTACTTC	CASSYSQNHDYEQYF
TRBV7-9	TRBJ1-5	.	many	TGTGCCAGCAGCTTAGACGGAGAGGGGAATCAGCCCCAGCATTTT	CASSLDGEGNQPQHF